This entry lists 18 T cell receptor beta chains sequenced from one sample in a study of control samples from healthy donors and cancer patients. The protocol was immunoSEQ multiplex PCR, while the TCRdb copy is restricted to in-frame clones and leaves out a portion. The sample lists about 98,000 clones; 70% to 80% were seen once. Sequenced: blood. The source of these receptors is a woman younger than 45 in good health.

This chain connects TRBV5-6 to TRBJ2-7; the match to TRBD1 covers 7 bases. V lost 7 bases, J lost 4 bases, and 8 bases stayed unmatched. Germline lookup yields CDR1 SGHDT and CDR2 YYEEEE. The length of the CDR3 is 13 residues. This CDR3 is CASAWARGYEQYF. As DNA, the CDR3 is TGTGCCAGCGCATGGGCCAGGGGGTACGAGCAGTACTTC.

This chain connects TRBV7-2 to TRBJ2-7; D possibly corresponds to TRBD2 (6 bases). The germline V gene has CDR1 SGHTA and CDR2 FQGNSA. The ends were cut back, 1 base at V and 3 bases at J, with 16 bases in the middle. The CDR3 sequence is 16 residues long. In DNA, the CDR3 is TGTGCCAGCAGCTTAGATGTCTCAGGGAGGTTCTACGAGCAGTACTTC. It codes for CASSLDVSGRFYEQYF.

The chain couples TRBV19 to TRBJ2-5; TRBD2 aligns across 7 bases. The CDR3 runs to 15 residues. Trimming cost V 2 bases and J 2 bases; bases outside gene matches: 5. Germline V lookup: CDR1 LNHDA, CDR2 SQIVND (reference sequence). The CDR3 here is CASSISGGNQETQYF. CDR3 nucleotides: TGTGCCAGTAGTATATCCGGGGGGAATCAAGAGACCCAGTACTTC.

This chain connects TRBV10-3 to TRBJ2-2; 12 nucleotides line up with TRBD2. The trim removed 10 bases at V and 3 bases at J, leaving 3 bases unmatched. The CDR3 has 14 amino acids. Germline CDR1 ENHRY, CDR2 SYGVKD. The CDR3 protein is CATGTSGYTGELFF. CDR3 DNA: TGTGCCACCGGGACTAGCGGGTACACCGGGGAGCTGTTTTTT.

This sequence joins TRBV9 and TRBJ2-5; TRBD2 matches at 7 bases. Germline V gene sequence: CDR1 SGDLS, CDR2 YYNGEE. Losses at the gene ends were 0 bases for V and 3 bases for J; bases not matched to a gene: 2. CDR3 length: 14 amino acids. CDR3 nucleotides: TGTGCCAGCAGCGTAGTGGGGGGGAAAGAGACCCAGTACTTC. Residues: CASSVVGGKETQYF.

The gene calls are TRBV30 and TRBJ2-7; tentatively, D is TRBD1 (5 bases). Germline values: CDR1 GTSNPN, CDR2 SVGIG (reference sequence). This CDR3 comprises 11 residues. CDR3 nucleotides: TGTTCCGTGACAGATACCTACGAGCAGTACTTC. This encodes CSVTDTYEQYF.

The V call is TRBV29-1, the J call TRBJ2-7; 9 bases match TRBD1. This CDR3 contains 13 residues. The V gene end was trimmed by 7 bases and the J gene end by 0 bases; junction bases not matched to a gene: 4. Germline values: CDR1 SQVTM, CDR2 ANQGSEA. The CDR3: CSAGQGSSYEQYF. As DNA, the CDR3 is TGCAGCGCTGGACAGGGGAGCTCCTACGAGCAGTACTTC.

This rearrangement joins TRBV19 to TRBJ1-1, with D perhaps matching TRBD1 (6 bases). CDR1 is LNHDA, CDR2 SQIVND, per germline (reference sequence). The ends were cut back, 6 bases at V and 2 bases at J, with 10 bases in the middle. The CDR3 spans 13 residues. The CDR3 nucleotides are TGTGCCAGTAGCCCAGGGGTCAACACTGAAGCTTTCTTT. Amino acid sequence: CASSPGVNTEAFF.

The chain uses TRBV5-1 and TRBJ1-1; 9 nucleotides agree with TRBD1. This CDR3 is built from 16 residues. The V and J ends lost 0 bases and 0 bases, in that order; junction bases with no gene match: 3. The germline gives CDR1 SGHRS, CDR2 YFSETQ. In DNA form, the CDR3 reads TGCGCCAGCAGCTTGGTGGGACAGGGCGTGAACACTGAAGCTTTCTTT. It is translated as CASSLVGQGVNTEAFF.

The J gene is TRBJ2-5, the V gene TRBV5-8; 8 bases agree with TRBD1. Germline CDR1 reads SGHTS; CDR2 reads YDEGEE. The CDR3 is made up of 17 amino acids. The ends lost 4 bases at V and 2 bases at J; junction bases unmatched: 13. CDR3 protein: CASSRGFGGQGQETQYF. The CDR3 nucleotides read TGTGCCAGCAGCCGAGGGTTTGGAGGACAGGGACAAGAGACCCAGTACTTC.

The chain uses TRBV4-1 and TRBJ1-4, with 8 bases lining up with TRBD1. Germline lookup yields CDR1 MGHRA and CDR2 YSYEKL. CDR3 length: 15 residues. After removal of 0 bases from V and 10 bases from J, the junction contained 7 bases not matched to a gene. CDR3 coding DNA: TGCGCCAGCAGCCAAGATATGCAGGGGGCGGTAAAACTGTTTTTT. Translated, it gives CASSQDMQGAVKLFF.

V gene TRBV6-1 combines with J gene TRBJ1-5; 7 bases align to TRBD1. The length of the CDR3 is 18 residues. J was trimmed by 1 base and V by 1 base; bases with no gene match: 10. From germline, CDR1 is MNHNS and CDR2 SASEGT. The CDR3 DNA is TGTGCCAGCAGTGAAGATCAGGGGGGGGGCAGGAGCAATCAGCCCCAGCATTTT. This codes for CASSEDQGGGRSNQPQHF.

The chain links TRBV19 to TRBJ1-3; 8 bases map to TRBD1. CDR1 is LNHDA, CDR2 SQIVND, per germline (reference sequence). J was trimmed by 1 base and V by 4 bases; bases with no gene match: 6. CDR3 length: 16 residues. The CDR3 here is CASSTGTGRSGNTIYF. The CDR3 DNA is TGTGCCAGTAGTACCGGGACAGGCCGGTCTGGAAACACCATATATTTT.

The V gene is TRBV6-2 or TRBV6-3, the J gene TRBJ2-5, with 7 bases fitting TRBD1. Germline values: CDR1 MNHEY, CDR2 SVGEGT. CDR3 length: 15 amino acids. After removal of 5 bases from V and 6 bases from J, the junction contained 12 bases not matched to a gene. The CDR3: CASSLHSDRVKTQYF. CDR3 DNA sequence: TGTGCCAGCAGTCTACACTCCGACAGGGTTAAGACCCAGTACTTC.

In DNA form, the CDR3 reads TGTGCCAGTAGTCCCGCCAGAAGGGCTACAGAAACCCCTACGCAGTATTTT. Residues: CASSPARRATETPTQYF. J is TRBJ2-3 and V is TRBV19; D call uncertain. V lost 5 bases to trimming and J lost 8 bases, with 26 bases between them. The CDR3 totals 17 residues. Germline CDR1 is LNHDA and CDR2 is SQIVND (reference sequence).

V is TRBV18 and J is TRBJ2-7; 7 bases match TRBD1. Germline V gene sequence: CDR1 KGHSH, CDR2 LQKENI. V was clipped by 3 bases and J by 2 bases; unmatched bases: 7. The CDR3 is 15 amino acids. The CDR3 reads CASSPQDRAAYEQYF. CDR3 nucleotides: TGTGCCAGCTCACCTCAAGACAGGGCGGCCTACGAGCAGTACTTC.

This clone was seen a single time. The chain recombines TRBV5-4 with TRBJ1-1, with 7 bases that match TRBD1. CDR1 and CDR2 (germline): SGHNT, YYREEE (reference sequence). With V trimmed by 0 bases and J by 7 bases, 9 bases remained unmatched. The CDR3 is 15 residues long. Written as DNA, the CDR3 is TGTGCCAGCAGCTTGGTACGGCAGGGGGTGCGTGAAGCTTTCTTT. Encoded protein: CASSLVRQGVREAFF.

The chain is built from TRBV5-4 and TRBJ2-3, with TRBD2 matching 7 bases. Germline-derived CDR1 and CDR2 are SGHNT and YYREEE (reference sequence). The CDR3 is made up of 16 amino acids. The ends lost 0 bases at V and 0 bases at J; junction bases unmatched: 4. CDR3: CASSLDSGGSTDTQYF. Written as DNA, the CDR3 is TGTGCCAGCAGCTTGGATTCGGGGGGTAGCACAGATACGCAGTATTTT.